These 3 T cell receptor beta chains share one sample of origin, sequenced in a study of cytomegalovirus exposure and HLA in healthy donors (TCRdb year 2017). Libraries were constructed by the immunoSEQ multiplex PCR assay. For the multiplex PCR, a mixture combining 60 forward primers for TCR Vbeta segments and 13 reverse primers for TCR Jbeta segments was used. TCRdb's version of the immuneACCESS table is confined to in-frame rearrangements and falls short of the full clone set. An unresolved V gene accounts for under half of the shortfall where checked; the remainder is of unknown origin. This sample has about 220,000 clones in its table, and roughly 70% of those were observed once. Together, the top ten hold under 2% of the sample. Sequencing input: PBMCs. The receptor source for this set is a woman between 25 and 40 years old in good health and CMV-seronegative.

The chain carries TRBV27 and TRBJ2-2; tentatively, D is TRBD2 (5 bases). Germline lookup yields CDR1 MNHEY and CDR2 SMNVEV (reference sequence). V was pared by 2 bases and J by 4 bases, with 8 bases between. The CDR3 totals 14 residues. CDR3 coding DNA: TGTGCCAGCAGTTTACGAGGGTCCACCGGGGAGCTGTTTTTT. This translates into CASSLRGSTGELFF.

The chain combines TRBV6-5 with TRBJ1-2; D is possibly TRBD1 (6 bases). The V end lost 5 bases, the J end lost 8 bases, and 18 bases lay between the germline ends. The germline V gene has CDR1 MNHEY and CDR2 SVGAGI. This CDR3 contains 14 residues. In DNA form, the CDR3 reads TGTGCCAGCAGTGAGGTCGCAGGGGCTGGGGGCTACACCTTC. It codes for CASSEVAGAGGYTF.

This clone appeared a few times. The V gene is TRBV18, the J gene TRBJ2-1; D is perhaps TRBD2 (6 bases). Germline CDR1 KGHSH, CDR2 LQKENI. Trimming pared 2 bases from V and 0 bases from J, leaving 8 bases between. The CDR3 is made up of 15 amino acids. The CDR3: CASSPAGSSYNEQFF. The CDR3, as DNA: TGTGCCAGCTCACCAGCGGGAAGCTCCTACAATGAGCAGTTCTTC.